These 19 T cell receptor beta chains were all obtained from the same sample, sequenced in a study of graft-versus-host responses after intestinal transplantation (dated by TCRdb to the early 2020s). These TCRs' antigens remain unknown. The library was prepared using the immunoSEQ multiplex PCR assay. TCRdb's version of the immuneACCESS table is confined to in-frame rearrangements and falls short of the full clone set. An unresolved V gene accounts for under half of the shortfall where checked; the remainder is of unknown origin. For this sample there are tens of thousands of clones; roughly 90% appear just once. The ten largest account for over 0.55% of the sample. The time point tag for this specimen amounts to: cells obtained before transplantation from donor or recipient. This specimen was unstimulated CD4+ T cells sorted from spleen or lymph node cells, taken before transplant. Every receptor here comes from a human donor who was the organ donor for an intestinal transplant.

V is TRBV7-2 and J is TRBJ2-3; 10 positions agree with TRBD1. This CDR3 is built from 18 residues. The J segment lost 2 bases and the V segment lost 4 bases, leaving 12 bases of the junction unmatched. Germline CDR1 and CDR2: SGHTA and FQGNSA. CDR3 residues: CASSSHPFGTGATDTQYF. CDR3 DNA: TGTGCCAGCAGCTCACACCCGTTCGGGACAGGGGCCACAGATACGCAGTATTTT.

This clone was seen a single time. The conserved phenylalanine or tryptophan normally closing the CDR3 is absent here, so this likely arose from a read error. V and J are TRBV6-6 and TRBJ2-7, with D perhaps matching TRBD2 (5 bases). The CDR3 sequence is 14 residues long. In germline, CDR1 is MNHNY, CDR2 SVGAGI (reference sequence). V dropped 6 bases and J dropped 4 bases, with 16 bases sitting between them. The CDR3: CASRGLLGDYEQYL. In DNA, the CDR3 is TGTGCCAGCAGGGGCCTACTAGGAGATTACGAGCAGTACCTC.

J is TRBJ2-1 and V is TRBV30; D is perhaps TRBD1 (5 bases). The CDR3 is 13 amino acids. Germline CDR1 is GTSNPN and CDR2 is SVGIG (reference sequence). Trimming took off 4 bases at V and 4 bases at J, with 11 bases between the two ends. The CDR3 loop reads CAWTRWTYNEQFF. Written as DNA, the CDR3 is TGTGCCTGGACTCGGTGGACATACAATGAGCAGTTCTTC.

The V and J genes are TRBV7-6 and TRBJ2-1, with 10 bases aligning to TRBD2. The CDR3 is made up of 21 amino acids. Germline loops: CDR1 SGHVS, CDR2 FNYEAQ. The ends lost 6 bases at V and 5 bases at J; junction bases unmatched: 25. CDR3 bases: TGTGCCAGCAGACGGGCCTTCGGGACTAGCGAACCCACCACCTACCACAATGAGCAGTTCTTC. Protein product: CASRRAFGTSEPTTYHNEQFF.

The chain is built from TRBV28 and TRBJ2-7; TRBD2 agrees at 7 bases. J was trimmed by 1 base and V by 5 bases; bases with no gene match: 14. This CDR3 contains 17 residues. Germline V lookup: CDR1 MDHEN, CDR2 SYDVKM. The CDR3 DNA is TGTGCCAGCAGTCAACTGATAGTAAGCGGGGCATCCTACGAGCAGTACTTC. Translated: CASSQLIVSGASYEQYF.

J is TRBJ2-3 and V is TRBV4-2, with unresolved D. V dropped 4 bases and J dropped 6 bases, with 8 bases sitting between them. The germline gives CDR1 LGHNA, CDR2 YNFKEQ. CDR3 length: 12 residues. The CDR3 DNA reads as TGTGCCAGCAGCCCCACCGGGGATACGCAGTATTTT. Translated: CASSPTGDTQYF.

V usage is TRBV28 and J usage is TRBJ2-7; 7 positions agree with TRBD2. The V gene end was trimmed by 2 bases and the J gene end by 2 bases; junction bases not matched to a gene: 9. Germline V gene data show CDR1 as MDHEN and CDR2 as SYDVKM. This CDR3 has 16 amino acids. The DNA of the CDR3 is TGTGCCAGCAGTTTAACGGGCGGGAGCGGGGCCTACGAGCAGTACTTC. This sequence encodes CASSLTGGSGAYEQYF.

The chain is built from TRBV28 and TRBJ2-1; 10 bases agree with TRBD2. Germline CDR1 MDHEN, CDR2 SYDVKM. The CDR3 consists of 18 residues. With 5 bases clipped from V and 0 bases from J, the junction kept 10 bases outside the gene matches. CDR3 sequence reads: CASSRETGLASSYNEQFF. The CDR3 region has the DNA TGTGCCAGCAGTCGGGAGACGGGACTAGCGAGCTCCTACAATGAGCAGTTCTTC.

The V call is TRBV5-1, the J call TRBJ2-1, with a tentative D call TRBD2 (5 bases). The V gene's germline CDR1 is SGHRS and CDR2 YFSETQ. This CDR3 spans 11 amino acids. With 4 bases removed from V and 10 bases from J, the gap between germline ends came to 9 bases. The DNA of the CDR3 is TGCGCCAGCAGCCCGGACTCGGAGCAGTTCTTC. It translates to CASSPDSEQFF.

The chain combines TRBV7-9 with TRBJ2-7, with 9 bases fitting TRBD1. V gave up 6 bases and J gave up 2 bases; unmatched junction bases: 11. This CDR3 comprises 16 residues. CDR1 and CDR2 from the germline V gene are SEHNR and FQNEAQ (reference sequence). The CDR3 protein is CASSSARQGVPYEQYF. CDR3 DNA: TGTGCCAGCAGTTCTGCTCGACAGGGGGTCCCCTACGAGCAGTACTTC.

The chain has TRBV4-2 and TRBJ1-4; TRBD1 matches at 10 bases. Germline V gene sequence: CDR1 LGHNA, CDR2 YNFKEQ. The CDR3 loop spans 15 amino acids. The trim removed 5 bases at V and 6 bases at J, leaving 6 bases unmatched. The CDR3 nucleotides read TGTGCCAGCAGCAGTGGGGGGACAGGGGATGAAAAACTGTTTTTT. Translated, it gives CASSSGGTGDEKLFF.

The V and J genes are TRBV28 and TRBJ2-7, with 8 bases matching TRBD2. The CDR3 length is 15 residues. V gave up 10 bases and J gave up 0 bases; unmatched junction bases: 11. CDR1 and CDR2 from the germline V gene are MDHEN and SYDVKM. For the CDR3, the DNA is TGTGCCACCCGTCTAGGGCGGGAGGTCTCCTACGAGCAGTACTTC. Amino acid sequence: CATRLGREVSYEQYF.

This chain connects TRBV5-1 to TRBJ2-5; D call uncertain. Germline V CDR1 and CDR2: SGHRS, YFSETQ. Trimming left V 0 bases short and J 1 base short, with 7 bases between. The CDR3 consists of 14 residues. The CDR3 nucleotides read TGCGCCAGCAGCTTGGCAGCAGGCCAAGAGACCCAGTACTTC. Translation: CASSLAAGQETQYF.

V is TRBV18 and J is TRBJ2-7; D may be TRBD1 (5 bases). The V end lost 6 bases, the J end lost 5 bases, and 14 bases lay between the germline ends. In germline, CDR1 is KGHSH, CDR2 LQKENI. CDR3 length: 13 residues. CDR3 sequence reads: CASSTQGLNEQYF. The CDR3 bases are TGTGCCAGCTCGACCCAGGGTCTGAACGAGCAGTACTTC.

V gene TRBV11-2 combines with J gene TRBJ2-2, with 14 bases lining up with TRBD2. V was clipped by 2 bases and J by 0 bases; unmatched bases: 2. Germline V gene lookup returns CDR1 SGHAT and CDR2 FQNNGV. CDR3 length equals 18 residues. DNA for the CDR3: TGTGCCAGCAGCTTACCGGGACTAGCGGGAGCGAACACCGGGGAGCTGTTTTTT. Encoded protein: CASSLPGLAGANTGELFF.

V and J are TRBV14 and TRBJ2-5; a possible D gene is TRBD1 (6 bases). CDR3 size: 15 residues. Per the germline V gene, CDR1 is SGHDN and CDR2 is FVKESK. The V gene lost 4 bases and the J gene lost 2 bases, with 14 bases spanning the gap. CDR3 sequence (DNA): TGTGCCAGCAGCCCCCTCGGACAGTCTCAAGAGACCCAGTACTTC. This gives the protein CASSPLGQSQETQYF.

DNA for the CDR3: TGCGCCAGCAGCCGAAGCGGCGACAGGGGCACTGAAGCTTTCTTT. Protein product: CASSRSGDRGTEAFF. This chain joins TRBV5-1 and TRBJ1-1; TRBD1 matches 8 bases. V was pared by 4 bases and J by 4 bases, with 9 bases of the junction left unmatched. Germline CDR1 SGHRS, CDR2 YFSETQ. The CDR3 totals 15 residues.

The chain has TRBV30 and TRBJ2-2; 7 bases map to TRBD2. The V gene end was trimmed by 3 bases and the J gene end by 4 bases; junction bases not matched to a gene: 20. Per germline, CDR1 GTSNPN and CDR2 SVGIG (reference sequence). The CDR3 has 19 residues. CDR3 region: CAWSPKGLAGGMGTGELFF. CDR3 in DNA: TGTGCCTGGAGCCCCAAAGGGTTAGCGGGTGGGATGGGCACCGGGGAGCTGTTTTTT.

The CDR3 spells CASTTSGTDLTGELFF. The CDR3 DNA reads as TGTGCCAGCACAACTTCCGGGACAGATCTCACCGGGGAGCTGTTTTTT. The chain couples TRBV28 to TRBJ2-2; TRBD1 aligns across 7 bases. CDR3 length: 16 residues. V was clipped by 7 bases and J by 4 bases; unmatched bases: 12. Germline CDR1 reads MDHEN; CDR2 reads SYDVKM.